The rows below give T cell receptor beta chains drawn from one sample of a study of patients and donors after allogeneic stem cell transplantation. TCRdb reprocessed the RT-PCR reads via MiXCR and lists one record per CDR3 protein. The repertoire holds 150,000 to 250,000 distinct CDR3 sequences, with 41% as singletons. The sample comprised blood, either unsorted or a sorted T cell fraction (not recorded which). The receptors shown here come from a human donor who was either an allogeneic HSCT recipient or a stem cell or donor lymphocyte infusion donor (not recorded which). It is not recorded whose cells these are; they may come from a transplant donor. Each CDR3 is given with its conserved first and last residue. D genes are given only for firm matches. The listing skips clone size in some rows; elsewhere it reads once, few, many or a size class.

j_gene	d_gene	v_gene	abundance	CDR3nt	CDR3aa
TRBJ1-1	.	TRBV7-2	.	TGTGCCAGCAGCTATGAAGGTTACACTGAAGCTTTCTTT	CASSYEGYTEAFF
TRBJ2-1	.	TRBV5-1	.	TGCGCCAGCAGCAGTACCGGGACCGCCTACAATGAGCAGTTCTTC	CASSSTGTAYNEQFF
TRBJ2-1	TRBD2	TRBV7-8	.	TGTGCCAGCAGCCACACTAGCGCCTACAATGAGCAGTTCTTC	CASSHTSAYNEQFF
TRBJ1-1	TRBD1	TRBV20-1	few	TGCAGTGCTAGGACAGGGAGGAACACTGAAGCTTTCTTT	CSARTGRNTEAFF
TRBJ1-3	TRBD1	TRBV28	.	TGTGCCAGCAGCGTAACAGGGGGCTCTGGAAACACCATATATTTT	CASSVTGGSGNTIYF
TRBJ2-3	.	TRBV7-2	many	TGTGCCAGCAGCTTAGCGATGTATACGCAGTATTTT	CASSLAMYTQYF
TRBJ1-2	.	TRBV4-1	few	TGCGCCAGCAGATGGATTGGCAGGGGAGCCTCTAACTATGGCTACACCTTC	CASRWIGRGASNYGYTF
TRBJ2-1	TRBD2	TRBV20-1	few	TGCAGTGCTCACCCCGGAGCGACTAGCGGACGGGGAGCTGAGCAGTTCTTC	CSAHPGATSGRGAEQFF
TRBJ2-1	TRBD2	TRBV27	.	TGTGCCAGCCGGACTAGCGGGATATGGTTCTTC	CASRTSGIWFF
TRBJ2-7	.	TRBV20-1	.	TGCAGTGCTAGAGGAGCTGCCTACGAGCAGTACTTC	CSARGAAYEQYF
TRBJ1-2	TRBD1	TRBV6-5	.	TGTGCCAGCACTTCCCCCCCCTACAGGGGGGCGAACTATGGCTACACCTTC	CASTSPPYRGANYGYTF
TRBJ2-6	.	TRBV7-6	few	TGTGCCAGCAGTCTAACAAACCCTGGGGCCAACGTCCTGACTTTC	CASSLTNPGANVLTF
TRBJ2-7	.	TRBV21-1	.	TGTGCCAGCAGCAAAGATGGCGGGAGGGCCCACGAGCAGTACTTC	CASSKDGGRAHEQYF
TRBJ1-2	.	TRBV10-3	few	TGTGCCGTACAGAGTAACTATGGCTACACCTTC	CAVQSNYGYTF
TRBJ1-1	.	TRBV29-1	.	TGCAGCGTTTGTATAGGGACCACTGAAGCTTTCTTT	CSVCIGTTEAFF
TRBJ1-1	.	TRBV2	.	TGTGCCAGCAGTGAAATTGGGGGGGGCGCTGGGAACACTGAAGCTTTCTTT	CASSEIGGGAGNTEAFF
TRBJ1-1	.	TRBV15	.	TGTGCCACCAGCAGACCCAAAGGGGAAAATAGGAACACTGAAGCTTTCTTT	CATSRPKGENRNTEAFF
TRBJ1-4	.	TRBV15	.	TGTGCCACCAGCAGAGAGCTAACTAATGAAAAACTGTTTTTT	CATSRELTNEKLFF
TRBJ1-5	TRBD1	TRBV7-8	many	TGTGCCAGCAGCTTAGACAGGGGGGTAAATCAGCCCCAGCATTTT	CASSLDRGVNQPQHF
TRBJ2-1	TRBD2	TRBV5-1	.	TGCGCCAGCAGCTTGGTGTCTAGCGGGAGCCATGAGCAGTTCTTC	CASSLVSSGSHEQFF
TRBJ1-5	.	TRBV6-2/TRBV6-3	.	TGTGCCAGCAGTCAACTACGGACAGATCAGCCCCAGCATTTT	CASSQLRTDQPQHF
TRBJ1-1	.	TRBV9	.	TGTGCCAGCAGCGTAGGAGGGGGGGAGGTGAACACTGAAGCTTTCTTT	CASSVGGGEVNTEAFF
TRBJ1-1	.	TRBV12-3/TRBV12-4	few	TGTGCCAGTTGTTCGATTTTTGAGACTGAAGCTTTCTTT	CASCSIFETEAFF
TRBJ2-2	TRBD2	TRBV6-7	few	TGTGCCAGCAGTTACCGAGCGGGAGGGCGGACCGGGGAGCTGTTTTTT	CASSYRAGGRTGELFF
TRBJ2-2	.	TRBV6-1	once	TGTGCCAGCAGTGAAGCCTGGACCGGGGAGCTGTTTTTT	CASSEAWTGELFF
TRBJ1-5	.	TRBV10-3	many	TGTGCCATCGGGCCCGGGGAAGGAAGCAATCAGCCCCAGCATTTT	CAIGPGEGSNQPQHF
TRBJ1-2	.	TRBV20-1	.	TGCAGTGCTGTTCCGCTCGATGGCTACACCTTC	CSAVPLDGYTF
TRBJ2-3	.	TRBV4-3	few	TGCGCCAGCAGCCAAGCTGGGAGGAGGGGTTACACAGATACGCAGTATTTT	CASSQAGRRGYTDTQYF
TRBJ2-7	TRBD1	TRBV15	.	TGTGCCACCAGCAGAGATGGGGACAGGTCCTACGAGCAGTACTTC	CATSRDGDRSYEQYF
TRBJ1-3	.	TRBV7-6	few	TGTGCCAGCAGCTTGGACCCGAGCTCTGGAAACACCATATATTTT	CASSLDPSSGNTIYF
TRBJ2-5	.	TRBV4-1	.	TGCGCCAGCAGCTCCCGGGGATCCACAAATTGGCGGAAGACCCAGTACTTC	CASSSRGSTNWRKTQYF
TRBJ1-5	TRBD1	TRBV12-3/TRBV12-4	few	TGTGCCAGCAGTTCTAGCCCCGGACAGGGGGCGAATCAGCCCCAGCATTTT	CASSSSPGQGANQPQHF
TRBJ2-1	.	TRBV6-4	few	TGTGCCAGCAGTGTGGAGGGGGCAAGCTCCTACAATGAGCAGTTCTTC	CASSVEGASSYNEQFF
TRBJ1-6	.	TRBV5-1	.	TGCGCCAGCAGCTCGGACAGCAGTCGGGCACCCCTCCACTTT	CASSSDSSRAPLHF
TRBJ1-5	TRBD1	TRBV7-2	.	TGTGCCAGCAGCTCTGGACAGGCGCTCAATCAGCCCCAGCATTTT	CASSSGQALNQPQHF
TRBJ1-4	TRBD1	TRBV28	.	TGTGCCAGCAGCTCGTCCGGGACAGGGGGTGAAAAACTGTTTTTT	CASSSSGTGGEKLFF
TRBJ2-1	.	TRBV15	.	TGTGCCACCAGCACATATACTAGCTTCAATGAGCAGTTCTTC	CATSTYTSFNEQFF
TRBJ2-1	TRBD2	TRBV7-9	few	TGTGCCAGCAGCCTCGGACTAGCGGGAGATGGGTCCTACAATGAGCAGTTCTTC	CASSLGLAGDGSYNEQFF
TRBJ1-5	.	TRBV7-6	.	TGTGCCAGCAGCTTAGCGGTTGATCAGCCCCAGCATTTT	CASSLAVDQPQHF
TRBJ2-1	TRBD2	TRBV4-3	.	TGCGCCAGCAGCCAAGATTCGCGGGAGCGGATCTTC	CASSQDSRERIF
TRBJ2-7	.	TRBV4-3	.	TGCGCCAGCAGCCTCGGGAGCGACCGATACTACGAGCAGTACTTC	CASSLGSDRYYEQYF
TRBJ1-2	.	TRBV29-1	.	TGCAGCGTTGGAGGGTATGGCTACACCTTC	CSVGGYGYTF
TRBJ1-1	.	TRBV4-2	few	TGTGCCAGCAGCCATGGCACGGATGAAGCTTTCTTT	CASSHGTDEAFF
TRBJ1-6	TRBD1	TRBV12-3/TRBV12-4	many	TGTGCCAGCAGTTCCCGGGACAGGGCGAATTCACCCCTCCACTTT	CASSSRDRANSPLHF
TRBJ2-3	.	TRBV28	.	TGTGCCAGCAGGCCTACAGGTCGGCCTAGCACAGATACGCAGTATTTT	CASRPTGRPSTDTQYF
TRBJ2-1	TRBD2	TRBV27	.	TGTGCCAGCATGCTAGCGGGGGTACGGTACAATGAGCAGTTCTTC	CASMLAGVRYNEQFF
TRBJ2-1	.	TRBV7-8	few	TGTGCCAGCAGCTTAGTCGAGACTTTATTGGGAATGGGCAATGAGCAGTTCTTC	CASSLVETLLGMGNEQFF
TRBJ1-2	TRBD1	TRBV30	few	TGTGCCGGGACAGGGTTTGAGGAGTATGGCTACACCTTC	CAGTGFEEYGYTF
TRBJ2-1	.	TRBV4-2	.	TGTGCCAGCAGCCGCGTTGCCGCGGAAGGGTCGAATGAGCAGTTCTTC	CASSRVAAEGSNEQFF
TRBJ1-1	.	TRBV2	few	TGTGCCATTATAGGGGAGGCTGAAGCTTTCTTT	CAIIGEAEAFF
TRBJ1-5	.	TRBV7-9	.	TGTGCCAGCAGTTTACAGGTGGATAGCAATCAGCCCCAGCATTTT	CASSLQVDSNQPQHF
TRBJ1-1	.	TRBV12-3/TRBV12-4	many	TGTGCCAGCAGTTTTGGCTCAAACACTGAAGCTTTCTTT	CASSFGSNTEAFF